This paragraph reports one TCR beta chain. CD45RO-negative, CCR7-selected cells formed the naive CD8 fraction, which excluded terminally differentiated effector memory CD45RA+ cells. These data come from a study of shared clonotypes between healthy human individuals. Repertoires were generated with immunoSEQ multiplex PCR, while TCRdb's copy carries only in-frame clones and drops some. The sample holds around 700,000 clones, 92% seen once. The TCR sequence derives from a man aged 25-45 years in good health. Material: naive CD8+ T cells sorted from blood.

The CDR3 DNA sequence: TGTGCCAGCAGCCAAGATTCTGACTCCGGGGCCAACGTCCTGACTTTC. This translates into CASSQDSDSGANVLTF. The chain combines TRBV14 with TRBJ2-6; D not resolved. The CDR3 covers 16 residues. Germline V gives CDR1 SGHDN, CDR2 FVKESK. Trimming removed 0 bases at V and 4 bases at J, with 10 bases between.